The TCR beta chain described here comes from a study of response to subunit inactivated influenza vaccine. Whole-study findings and limits: The authors offered the suggestion that each seasonal influenza vaccination recruits few new T cells.

This clonotype was counted a few times. Its matching antigen is unknown. MiXCR, run by TCRdb on the RT-PCR reads, gives a single entry per CDR3 protein. The repertoire holds 550,000 to 800,000 distinct CDR3 sequences, with approximately 15% as singletons. The CDR3 has 18 amino acids. The germline V gene has CDR1 LGHNA and CDR2 YNFKEQ. The trim removed 0 bases at V and 7 bases at J, leaving 11 bases unmatched. Material: PBMCs from blood, obtained 14 to 15 days before vaccination. The TCR sequence derives from a man aged 45-60 years who received an inactivated influenza vaccine. The chain couples TRBV4-2 to TRBJ1-6; 8 bases are shared with TRBD1. CDR3 region: CASSQDLYLGTGNSPLHF. The CDR3 DNA reads TGTGCCAGCAGCCAAGATTTGTACCTCGGGACAGGCAATTCACCCCTCCACTTT.